Below, 2 T cell receptor beta chains from the same sample are listed, as sequenced in a study of blood T cell repertoires in COVID-19. TCRdb keeps only in-frame clones here, not all; method: immunoSEQ multiplex PCR. Of about 140,000 clones detected, about 90% appear once; the ten largest clones hold 11%. Sequences were obtained from PBMCs or T cells enriched from blood (not recorded which). Receptors were obtained from a man in his sixties who had recovered from COVID-19.

The CDR3 coding sequence is TGTGCCAGTAGTACATATAGCGGGGAATCCTACAATGAGCAGTTCTTC. This translates into CASSTYSGESYNEQFF. The V and J genes are TRBV19 and TRBJ2-1; 8 positions agree with TRBD2. CDR3 length: 16 residues. Unmatched junction bases numbered 6, after V lost 4 bases and J lost 1 base. Germline CDR1 reads LNHDA; CDR2 reads SQIVND (reference sequence).

The V call is TRBV30, the J call TRBJ2-2; TRBD1 might be the D (6 bases). CDR3 size: 13 residues. V was clipped by 3 bases and J by 5 bases, with 10 bases between them. Germline V gene sequence: CDR1 GTSNPN, CDR2 SVGIG (reference sequence). CDR3: CAWRSTGTGELFF. As DNA, the CDR3 is TGTGCCTGGAGGTCAACAGGGACCGGGGAGCTGTTTTTT.